This T cell receptor beta chain is from a study of blood T cell repertoires in COVID-19. Across the study: From T cells, B-cell-depleted T cells, or PBMCs came the material, which was cDNA or gDNA.

In assigning cohorts, the study relied on participant-reported clinical history. The CDR3 spans 15 residues. Trimming removed 5 bases from V and 0 bases from J, with 11 bases in between. The germline CDR1 and CDR2 sequences are MNHEY and SVGAGI. Libraries were prepared by immunoSEQ multiplex PCR; TCRdb keeps only in-frame clonotypes and omits some of them. The sample shows about 240,000 clones, about 90% of them seen only once. This clone appeared a single time. The gene calls are TRBV6-5 and TRBJ1-3; perhaps TRBD1 as D (5 bases). This clonotype was sampled from a woman aged 35 to 49 with acute COVID-19. The sample taken for sequencing was PBMCs or T cells enriched from blood (not recorded which). DNA for the CDR3: TGTGCCAGCAGTACGACAGAAACCTCTGGAAACACCATATATTTT. Translation gives CASSTTETSGNTIYF.